The 6 T cell receptor beta chains given below trace back to one sample, sequenced in a study of blood T cell repertoires in COVID-19. Repertoires were generated with immunoSEQ multiplex PCR, while TCRdb's copy carries only in-frame clones and drops some. The sample has under 400,000 clones, 80% to 90% seen once. The sequenced sample consisted of PBMCs or T cells enriched from blood (not recorded which). The receptor set was obtained from a woman aged 40 to 49 with acute COVID-19.

This chain links TRBV9 with TRBJ2-3, with TRBD1 identical over 8 bases. With 3 bases clipped from V and 4 bases from J, the junction kept 10 bases outside the gene matches. The CDR3 has 16 residues. Germline CDR1 reads SGDLS; CDR2 reads YYNGEE. The CDR3: CASSAKSKQGADTQYF. CDR3 DNA: TGTGCCAGCAGCGCGAAATCAAAACAGGGGGCAGATACGCAGTATTTT.

This chain uses TRBV27 with TRBJ1-4; 9 bases fit TRBD1. Germline V gives CDR1 MNHEY, CDR2 SMNVEV (reference sequence). The CDR3 runs 15 residues. V lost 4 bases, J lost 7 bases, and 7 bases stayed unmatched. CDR3 sequence (DNA): TGTGCCAGCAGTTCGCTCCGGGACAGGGTTGAAAAACTGTTTTTT. Amino acids: CASSSLRDRVEKLFF.

This clone has a handful of counts. The chain couples TRBV7-9 to TRBJ2-7; 8 nucleotides align to TRBD2. V trimming: 5 bases; J trimming: 4 bases; junction bases outside the gene matches: 10. The CDR3 has 15 amino acids. The germline V gene encodes CDR1 SEHNR and CDR2 FQNEAQ (reference sequence). DNA for the CDR3: TGTGCCAGCAGCCTCAGCGGGAGAGGCGATTACGAGCAGTACTTC. Its protein is CASSLSGRGDYEQYF.

The table lists this clone with a count of one. The chain combines TRBV5-6 with TRBJ1-1; 8 bases agree with TRBD1. The V gene's germline CDR1 is SGHDT and CDR2 YYEEEE. V dropped 3 bases and J dropped 2; count of bases not matched to a gene: 6. CDR3 length: 15 amino acids. The CDR3 loop is CASSWGDRPNTEAFF. The CDR3 DNA follows: TGTGCCAGCAGCTGGGGGGACAGGCCAAACACTGAAGCTTTCTTT.

The rearrangement uses TRBV18 and TRBJ2-7, with TRBD1 matching over 7 bases. CDR3 length: 17 residues. In germline, CDR1 is KGHSH, CDR2 LQKENI. V was clipped by 3 bases and J by 4 bases; unmatched bases: 15. DNA of the CDR3: TGTGCCAGCTCACCCCCGTCGTTGACAGGGCCGCAGTACGAGCAGTACTTC. Its translation: CASSPPSLTGPQYEQYF.

This chain connects TRBV6-2 or TRBV6-3 to TRBJ2-7; 11 bases map to TRBD2. Germline CDR1 MNHEY, CDR2 SVGEGT. CDR3 length equals 15 residues. The J segment lost 2 bases and the V segment lost 5 bases, leaving 5 bases of the junction unmatched. CDR3 sequence: CASSRPGLAAYEQYF. The CDR3 DNA sequence: TGTGCCAGCAGTCGACCGGGACTAGCGGCCTACGAGCAGTACTTC.